This T cell receptor (beta chain) was found in a study of T-cell reconstitution after alpha-beta-depleted transplantation in children. The V segment lost 0 bases and the J segment 1 base; nucleotides outside the gene matches: 5. In germline, CDR1 is LNHNV, CDR2 YYDKDF (reference sequence). This CDR3 contains 17 residues. Construction of the TCRbeta library involved unique molecular identifiers. One entry per CDR3 protein, called by TCRdb with MiXCR from the PCR reads. The table records about 300,000 distinct CDR3 sequences, about 9.4% of them present only once. This clonotype turned up a few times. The receptor was derived from a boy under two years old with acute myeloid leukemia, due to receive a stem cell transplant. The input for sequencing was PBMCs, taken before TCRalphabeta/CD19-depleted stem cell transplant. The rearrangement links TRBV15 to TRBJ2-7; 11 nucleotides agree with TRBD2. The CDR3 loop is CATSRDQGLAVSYEQYF. The CDR3 nucleotides are TGTGCCACCAGCAGAGACCAGGGACTAGCGGTTTCCTACGAGCAGTACTTC.